This T cell receptor (beta chain) was recorded in a study of shared clonotypes between healthy human individuals. Turning to the study itself: A couple of women and three men aged 18 to 49 served as donors.

This CDR3 has 15 amino acids. Per the germline V gene, CDR1 is SGHRS and CDR2 is YFSETQ. The ends lost 4 bases at V and 3 bases at J; junction bases unmatched: 9. As concerns this clone: Antigen specificity is unknown.

Study-level findings and limits: The study found approximately 5% of naive CD4 clonotypes shared across a few donors.

Libraries were prepared by immunoSEQ multiplex PCR; TCRdb keeps only in-frame clonotypes and omits some of them. The sample includes millions of clones, approximately 93% seen only once; the top ten take 0.39%. The material sequenced was naive CD4+ T cells from PBMCs. Stated subset: CD45RA+ positively selected. This receptor was identified in a man aged 18 to 29 in good health. Some clones in this sample may be carry-over from other donors' samples. V and J are TRBV5-1 and TRBJ2-7; 8 positions match TRBD1. CDR3 protein: CASSVGTGYVYEQYF. DNA of the CDR3: TGCGCCAGCAGCGTCGGGACAGGTTATGTCTACGAGCAGTACTTC. Looking up the rest from reference TRBV5-1 and TRBJ2-7 gives the full variable domain: KAGVTQTPRYLIKTRGQQVTLSCSPISGHRSVSWYQQTPGQGLQFLFEYFSETQRNKGNFPGRFSGRQFSNSRSEMNVSTLELGDSALYLCASSVGTGYVYEQYFGPGTRLTVT.